This T cell receptor beta chain came from a study of identifying expanded T cells in peripheral blood. Study-level results: Technical replicates showed roughly 1.2 changed clones; approximately 2 weeks approximately 16; four weeks 19.

Of note for this clone: Its antigen is unidentified.

No infections or other immune events were documented during collection. Trimming took 0 bases from V and 4 from J; bases not matched to a gene: 9. The CDR3 extends over 18 amino acids. The germline gives CDR1 SGHDN, CDR2 FVKESK. Assay used: immunoSEQ multiplex PCR; TCRdb lists only in-frame clones, some missing. Of around 100,000 clones listed, 80% to 90% are singletons. Source material: blood. The receptor was derived from a person aged 18 to 69 in good health. The chain has TRBV14 and TRBJ1-6; 7 nucleotides match TRBD1. The CDR3 loop reads CASSQEPRRQGYNSPLHF. The DNA of the CDR3 is TGTGCCAGCAGCCAAGAGCCCCGCCGACAGGGTTATAATTCACCCCTCCACTTT.